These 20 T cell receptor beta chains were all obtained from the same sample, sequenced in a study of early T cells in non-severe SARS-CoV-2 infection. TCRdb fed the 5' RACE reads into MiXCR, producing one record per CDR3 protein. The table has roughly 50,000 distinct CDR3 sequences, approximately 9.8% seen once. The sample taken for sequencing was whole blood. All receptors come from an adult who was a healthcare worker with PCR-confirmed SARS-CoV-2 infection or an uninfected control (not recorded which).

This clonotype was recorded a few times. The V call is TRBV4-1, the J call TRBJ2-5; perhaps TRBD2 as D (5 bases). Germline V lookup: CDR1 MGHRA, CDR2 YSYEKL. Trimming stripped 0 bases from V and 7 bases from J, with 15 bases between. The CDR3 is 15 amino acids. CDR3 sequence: CASSQDLKLGRTQYF. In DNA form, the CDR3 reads TGCGCCAGCAGCCAAGATCTGAAGCTAGGGAGGACCCAGTACTTC.

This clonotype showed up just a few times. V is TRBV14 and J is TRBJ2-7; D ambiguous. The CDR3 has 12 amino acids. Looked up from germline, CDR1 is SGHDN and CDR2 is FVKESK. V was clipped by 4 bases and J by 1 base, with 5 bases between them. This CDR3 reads CASSRQSYEQYF. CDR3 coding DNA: TGTGCCAGCAGCCGGCAGTCCTACGAGCAGTACTTC.

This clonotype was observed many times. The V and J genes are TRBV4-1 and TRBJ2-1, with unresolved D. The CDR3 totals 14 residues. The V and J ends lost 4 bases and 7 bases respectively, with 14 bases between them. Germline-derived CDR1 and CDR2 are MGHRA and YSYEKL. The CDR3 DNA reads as TGCGCCAGCAGCCCGCTGGGGAAAAAAAATGAGCAGTTCTTC. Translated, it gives CASSPLGKKNEQFF.

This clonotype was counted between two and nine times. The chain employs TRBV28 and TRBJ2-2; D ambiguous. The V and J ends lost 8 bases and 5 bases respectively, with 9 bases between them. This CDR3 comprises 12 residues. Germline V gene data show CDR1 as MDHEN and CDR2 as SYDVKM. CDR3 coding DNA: TGTGCCAGCGCGTCATTGACCGGGGAGCTGTTTTTT. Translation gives CASASLTGELFF.

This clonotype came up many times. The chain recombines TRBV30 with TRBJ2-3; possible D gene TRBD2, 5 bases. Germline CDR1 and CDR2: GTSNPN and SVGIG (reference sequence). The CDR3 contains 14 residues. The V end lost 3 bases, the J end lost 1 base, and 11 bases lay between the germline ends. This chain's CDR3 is CAWRPSPGTDTQYF. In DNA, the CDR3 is TGTGCCTGGAGGCCTAGCCCCGGCACAGATACGCAGTATTTT.

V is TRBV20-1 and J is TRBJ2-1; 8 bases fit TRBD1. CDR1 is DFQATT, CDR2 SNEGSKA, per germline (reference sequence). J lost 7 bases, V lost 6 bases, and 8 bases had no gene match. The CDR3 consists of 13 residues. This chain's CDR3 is CSAPRQGPNEQFF. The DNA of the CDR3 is TGCAGTGCCCCCCGACAGGGGCCAAATGAGCAGTTCTTC.

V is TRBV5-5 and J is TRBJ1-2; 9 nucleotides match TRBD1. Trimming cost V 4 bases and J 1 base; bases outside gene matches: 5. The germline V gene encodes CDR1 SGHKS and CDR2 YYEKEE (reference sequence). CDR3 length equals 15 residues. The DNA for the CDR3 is TGTGCCAGCAGCAGGAGACAGGGGGATAACTATGGCTACACCTTC. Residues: CASSRRQGDNYGYTF.

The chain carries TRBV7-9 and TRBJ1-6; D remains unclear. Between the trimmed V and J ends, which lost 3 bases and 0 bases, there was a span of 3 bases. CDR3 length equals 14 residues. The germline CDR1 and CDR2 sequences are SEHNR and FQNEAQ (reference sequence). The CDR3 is CASSFSSYNSPLHF. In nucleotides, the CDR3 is TGTGCCAGCAGCTTCTCCTCCTATAATTCACCCCTCCACTTT.

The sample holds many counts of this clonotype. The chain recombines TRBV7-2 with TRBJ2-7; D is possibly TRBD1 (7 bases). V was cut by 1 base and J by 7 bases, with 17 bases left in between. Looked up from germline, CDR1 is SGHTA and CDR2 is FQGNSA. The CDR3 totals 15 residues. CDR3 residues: CASSLGWQGGREQYF. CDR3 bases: TGTGCCAGCAGCTTAGGTTGGCAGGGGGGTCGGGAGCAGTACTTC.

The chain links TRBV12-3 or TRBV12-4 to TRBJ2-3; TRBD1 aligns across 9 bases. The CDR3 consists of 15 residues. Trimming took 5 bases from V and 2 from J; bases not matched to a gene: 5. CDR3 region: CASSAGTGNTDTQYF. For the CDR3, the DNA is TGTGCCAGCAGTGCCGGGACAGGGAACACAGATACGCAGTATTTT.

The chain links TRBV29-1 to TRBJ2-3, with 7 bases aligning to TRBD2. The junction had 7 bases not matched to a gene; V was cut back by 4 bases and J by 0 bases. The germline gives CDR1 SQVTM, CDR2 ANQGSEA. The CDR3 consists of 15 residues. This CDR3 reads CSVVLTSRSTDTQYF. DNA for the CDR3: TGCAGCGTTGTCCTGACTAGCCGAAGCACAGATACGCAGTATTTT.

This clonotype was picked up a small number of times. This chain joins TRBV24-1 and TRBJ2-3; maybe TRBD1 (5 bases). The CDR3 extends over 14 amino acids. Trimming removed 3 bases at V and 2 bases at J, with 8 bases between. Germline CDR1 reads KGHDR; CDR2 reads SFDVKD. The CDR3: CATSDTGNTDTQYF. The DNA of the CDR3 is TGTGCCACCAGTGATACAGGAAACACAGATACGCAGTATTTT.

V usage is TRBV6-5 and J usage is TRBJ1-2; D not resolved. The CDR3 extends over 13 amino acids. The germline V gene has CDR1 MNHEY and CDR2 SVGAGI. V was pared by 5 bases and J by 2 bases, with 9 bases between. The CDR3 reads CASSPSDNYGYTF. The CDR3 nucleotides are TGTGCCAGCAGTCCTTCAGACAACTATGGCTACACCTTC.

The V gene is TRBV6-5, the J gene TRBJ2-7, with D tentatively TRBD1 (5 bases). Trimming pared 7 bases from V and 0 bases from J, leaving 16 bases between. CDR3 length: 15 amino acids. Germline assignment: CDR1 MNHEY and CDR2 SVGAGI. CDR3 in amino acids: CASTPLWGSSYEQYF. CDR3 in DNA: TGTGCCAGCACGCCACTGTGGGGCAGCTCCTACGAGCAGTACTTC.

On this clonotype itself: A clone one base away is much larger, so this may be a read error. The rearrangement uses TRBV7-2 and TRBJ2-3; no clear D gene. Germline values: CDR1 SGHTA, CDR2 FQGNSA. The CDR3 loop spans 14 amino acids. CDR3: CVSSLGSDADTQYF. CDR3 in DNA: TGTGTCAGCAGCTTGGGTTCGGATGCAGATACGCAGTATTTT.

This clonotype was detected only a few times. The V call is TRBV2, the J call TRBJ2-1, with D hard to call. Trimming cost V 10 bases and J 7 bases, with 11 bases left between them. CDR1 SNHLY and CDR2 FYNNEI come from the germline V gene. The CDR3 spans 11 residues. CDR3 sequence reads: CATKVGNEQFF. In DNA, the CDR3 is TGTGCCACCAAAGTAGGGAATGAGCAGTTCTTC.

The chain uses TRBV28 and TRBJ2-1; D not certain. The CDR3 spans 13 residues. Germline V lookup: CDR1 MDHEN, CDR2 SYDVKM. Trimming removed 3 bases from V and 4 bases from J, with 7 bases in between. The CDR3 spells CASSFGLYNEQFF. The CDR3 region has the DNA TGTGCCAGCAGTTTCGGGCTTTACAATGAGCAGTTCTTC.

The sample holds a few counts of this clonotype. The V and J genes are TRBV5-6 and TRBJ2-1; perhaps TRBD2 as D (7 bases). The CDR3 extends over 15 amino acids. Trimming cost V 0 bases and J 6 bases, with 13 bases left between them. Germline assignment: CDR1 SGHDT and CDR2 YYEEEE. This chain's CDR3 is CASSLGGGAINEQFF. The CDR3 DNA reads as TGTGCCAGCAGCTTGGGCGGGGGCGCAATCAATGAGCAGTTCTTC. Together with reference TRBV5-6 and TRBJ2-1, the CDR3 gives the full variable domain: DAGVTQSPTHLIKTRGQQVTLRCSPKSGHDTVSWYQQALGQGPQFIFQYYEEEERQRGNFPDRFSGHQFPNYSSELNVNALLLGDSALYLCASSLGGGAINEQFFGPGTRLTVL.

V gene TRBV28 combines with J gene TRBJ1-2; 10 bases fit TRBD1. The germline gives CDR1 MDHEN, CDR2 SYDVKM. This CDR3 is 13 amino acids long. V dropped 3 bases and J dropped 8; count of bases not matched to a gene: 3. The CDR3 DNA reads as TGTGCCAGCAGTTTGGGGACAGGGGAAGGCTACACCTTC. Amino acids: CASSLGTGEGYTF.

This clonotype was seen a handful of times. The CDR3 sequence is CASSPRTWGLGFF. CDR3 nucleotides: TGCGCCAGCAGCCCTCGAACATGGGGGCTGGGGTTCTTC. The rearrangement joins TRBV4-1 to TRBJ2-1; possibly TRBD1 for D (6 bases). V was pared by 4 bases and J by 15 bases, with 19 bases between. Germline assignment: CDR1 MGHRA and CDR2 YSYEKL. The CDR3 runs 13 residues.